One and the same sample provided the 10 T cell receptor beta chains below, sequenced in a study of human T cells and chemical hapten exposure. Documented time point: pre-sensitization, week 0. Stated treatment: therapeutic diphenylcyclopropenone sensitization with weekly scalp DPC. Total RNA was isolated from unfractionated whole blood. From the RACE reads, TCRdb called clonotypes with MiXCR, one entry per CDR3 protein. The sample has roughly 56,000 distinct CDR3 sequences, approximately 9.5% seen once; the top ten hold 9.6%. The material sequenced was whole blood, taken in connection with sensitization to the hapten diphenylcyclopropenone (DPC). The source is a woman aged 30 to 39 with alopecia areata. Some clones in this sample may be carry-over from other donors' samples.

This clonotype was picked up a small number of times. V gene TRBV2 combines with J gene TRBJ2-6, with TRBD1 matching 9 bases. In germline, CDR1 is SNHLY, CDR2 FYNNEI. The CDR3 spans 15 residues. Trimming took 8 bases from V and 2 from J; bases not matched to a gene: 4. This chain's CDR3 is CASGTGTAGANVLTF. CDR3 sequence (DNA): TGTGCCAGCGGGACAGGGACGGCTGGGGCCAACGTCCTGACTTTC. The full variable domain, its missing parts supplied by reference TRBV2 and TRBJ2-6, is EPEVTQTPSHQVTQMGQEVILRCVPISNHLYFYWYRQILGQKVEFLVSFYNNEISEKSEIFDDQFSVERPDGSNFTLKIRSTKLEDSAMYFCASGTGTAGANVLTFGAGSRLTVL.

This clonotype came up a few times. The chain employs TRBV4-2 and TRBJ2-7; 11 nucleotides agree with TRBD1. CDR1 is LGHNA and CDR2 is YNFKEQ in the germline V gene. Trimming at V came to 4 bases and at J to 7 bases, leaving 9 bases not matched to a gene. This CDR3 comprises 15 residues. DNA of the CDR3: TGTGCCAGCAGCCCCCCGGGACAGGGGGATCGAGAGCAGTACTTC. It specifies CASSPPGQGDREQYF.

Ten or more counts support this clonotype. The chain employs TRBV24-1 and TRBJ2-7; 9 bases line up with TRBD1. V shed 4 bases and J 3 bases; nucleotides not matched to a gene: 6. This CDR3 has 15 residues. CDR1 and CDR2 from the germline V gene are KGHDR and SFDVKD. CDR3: CATSETGTGHYEQYF. CDR3 DNA: TGTGCCACCAGTGAGACCGGGACAGGGCACTACGAGCAGTACTTC.

V usage is TRBV28 and J usage is TRBJ1-5; 9 nucleotides agree with TRBD1. Trimming removed 6 bases from V and 7 bases from J; junction bases left unmatched: 13. In germline, CDR1 is MDHEN, CDR2 SYDVKM. The CDR3 loop spans 16 amino acids. In nucleotides, the CDR3 is TGTGCCAGCAGCCTCCGGGACAGGGTCCTTCGGCAGCCCCAGCATTTT. The encoded protein is CASSLRDRVLRQPQHF.

This sequence joins TRBV20-1 and TRBJ2-7; 11 bases line up with TRBD2. The germline V gene encodes CDR1 DFQATT and CDR2 SNEGSKA (reference sequence). The CDR3 sequence is 14 residues long. V was pared by 5 bases and J by 3 bases, with 6 bases of the junction left unmatched. In DNA form, the CDR3 reads TGCAGTGCTCCGACTAGCGGGAATTACTACGAGCAGTACTTC. Protein sequence: CSAPTSGNYYEQYF.

The chain employs TRBV5-4 and TRBJ2-2; 8 nucleotides agree with TRBD1. The CDR3 loop spans 16 amino acids. Germline V CDR1 and CDR2: SGHNT, YYREEE (reference sequence). V was pared by 3 bases and J by 6 bases, with 10 bases of the junction left unmatched. This CDR3 reads CASSSKSGTGSGELFF. For the CDR3, the DNA is TGTGCCAGCAGCTCTAAATCCGGGACAGGTTCCGGGGAGCTGTTTTTT.

This clonotype has more than one count but fewer than ten. The chain combines TRBV9 with TRBJ2-4; TRBD2 agrees at 8 bases. V lost 3 bases, J lost 0 bases, and 14 bases stayed unmatched. The length of the CDR3 is 19 residues. Germline V gene sequence: CDR1 SGDLS, CDR2 YYNGEE. CDR3 nucleotide sequence: TGTGCCAGCAGCGGCAGCCCCACCTTAGCGGGAATAGCCAAAAACATTCAGTACTTC. The encoded protein is CASSGSPTLAGIAKNIQYF.

This clonotype was counted between two and nine times. The V gene is TRBV7-2, the J gene TRBJ1-2; no reliable D call. Looked up from germline, CDR1 is SGHTA and CDR2 is FQGNSA. CDR3 length equals 13 residues. Trimming shortened V by 5 bases and J by 4 bases, and 11 bases separated the two germline ends. The CDR3 DNA reads as TGTGCCAGCAGCCCGGAGGCTAGCTATGGCTACACCTTC. Protein product: CASSPEASYGYTF.

This chain joins TRBV6-1 and TRBJ1-4; D is uncertain. Germline V lookup: CDR1 MNHNS, CDR2 SASEGT. This CDR3 is built from 14 residues. The V and J ends lost 1 base and 6 bases respectively, with 9 bases between them. The chain's CDR3 is CASSEVDQYEKLFF. The CDR3 DNA sequence: TGTGCCAGCAGTGAAGTCGATCAGTATGAAAAACTGTTTTTT.

This clonotype was seen a handful of times. For the CDR3, the DNA is TGCGCCAGCAGCCCGGGACGTAACACCGGGGAGCTGTTTTTT. Its protein is CASSPGRNTGELFF. The V and J genes are TRBV4-3 and TRBJ2-2; TRBD1 or TRBD2 may be the D gene (5 bases each). Germline V gives CDR1 LGHNA, CDR2 YSLEER. The V end lost 4 bases, the J end lost 2 bases, and 8 bases lay between the germline ends. The CDR3 is 14 residues long.